This T cell receptor beta chain originates from a study of early stage breast cancer tumors. Study overall: Of some 15 invasive breast tumors, around 13 were hormone receptor-positive, HER2-negative. Each sample averaged around 9.5-fold read coverage.

This CDR3 contains 16 residues. The germline V and J ends were trimmed by 3 bases and 1 base, with 14 bases remaining between them. Per germline, CDR1 MDHEN and CDR2 SYDVKM. Whole-study results and caveats: Unsorted bulk genomic DNA sequencing lacked pairing and functional marker data. Tumors had around 2.3-fold higher T cell density than normal breast.

A single count supports this clone. Its target is not known. Here immunoSEQ multiplex PCR was the method, and the copy in TCRdb shows in-frame clones only, minus some. The data show approximately 8,000 clones, 62% seen once. This clonotype was sampled from a person aged 65-85 years with breast cancer. V is TRBV28 and J is TRBJ2-3; tentative D call: TRBD2 (6 bases). The sequenced sample was breast tumor tissue. Here the CDR3 reads CASSFGGALGTDTQYF. As DNA, the CDR3 is TGTGCCAGCAGTTTTGGCGGGGCCCTCGGCACAGATACGCAGTATTTT.